Each of the 23 T cell receptor beta chains below was sequenced from the same sample in a study of T cells after yellow fever vaccination. Via MiXCR, TCRdb re-called the 5' RACE reads, giving one row per CDR3 protein. The table includes approximately 300,000 distinct CDR3 sequences, approximately 7% detected once. The specimen was PBMCs, collected about 41 days after the first yellow fever vaccination. The source is a man between 18 and 35 years old who received the YFV17D yellow fever vaccine.

This clonotype appeared many times. The CDR3 sequence: CASSRTSGGSAGELFF. The CDR3 DNA sequence: TGTGCCAGCAGCCGGACTAGCGGGGGGAGTGCCGGGGAGCTGTTTTTT. This chain links TRBV7-9 with TRBJ2-2, with 14 bases that match TRBD2. V shed 5 bases and J 6 bases; nucleotides not matched to a gene: 5. The CDR3 extends over 16 amino acids. Germline values: CDR1 SEHNR, CDR2 FQNEAQ (reference sequence). The full variable domain, completed using reference TRBV7-9 and TRBJ2-2, is DTGVSQNPRHKITKRGQNVTFRCDPISEHNRLYWYRQTLGQGPEFLTYFQNEAQLEKSRLLSDRFSAERPKGSFSTLEIQRTEQGDSAMYLCASSRTSGGSAGELFFGEGSRLTVL.

This clonotype was seen many times. The rearrangement uses TRBV7-9 and TRBJ2-5; D unclear. Germline V lookup: CDR1 SEHNR, CDR2 FQNEAQ (reference sequence). CDR3 length: 15 amino acids. Trimming shortened V by 5 bases and J by 0 bases, and 13 bases separated the two germline ends. CDR3: CASSPNWRNQETQYF. Written as DNA, the CDR3 is TGTGCCAGCAGCCCGAATTGGCGGAACCAAGAGACCCAGTACTTC.

The chain combines TRBV7-3 with TRBJ2-1; D perhaps matches TRBD2 (6 bases). This CDR3 has 14 residues. The V gene lost 4 bases and the J gene lost 6 bases, with 13 bases spanning the gap. The germline V gene has CDR1 SGHTA and CDR2 FQGTGA. The CDR3 bases are TGTGCCAGCAGCTCAGAGACTAGAGGCAATGAGCAGTTCTTC. Amino acids: CASSSETRGNEQFF.

The chain joins TRBV21-1 to TRBJ2-5; the listed D gene, TRBD1, was not tested against the DNA. TRBV21-1 is listed as a pseudogene. The CDR3 has 16 amino acids. CDR3 amino acids: CASSKAHVGGAETQYF. The CDR3 region has the DNA TGTGCCAGCAGCAAAGCGCATGTTGGGGGGGCGGAGACCCAGTACTTC.

The chain carries TRBV19 and TRBJ1-1; D gene unclear. CDR3 length: 12 residues. Germline CDR1 LNHDA, CDR2 SQIVND (reference sequence). V lost 6 bases and J lost 3, with 8 bases in between. Here the CDR3 reads CASSEAHTEAFF. CDR3 coding DNA: TGTGCCAGTAGCGAGGCACACACTGAAGCTTTCTTT.

The chain employs TRBV4-2 and TRBJ2-1, with 11 positions matching TRBD2. Germline V gene sequence: CDR1 LGHNA, CDR2 YNFKEQ. The length of the CDR3 is 22 residues. V lost 1 base, J lost 5 bases, and 22 bases stayed unmatched. The CDR3 loop is CASSQVRIAGGPREGRDNEQFF. CDR3 coding DNA: TGTGCCAGCAGCCAAGTTCGAATAGCGGGGGGGCCCAGGGAGGGAAGGGACAATGAGCAGTTCTTC.

V gene TRBV7-9 combines with J gene TRBJ1-3, with no clear D. CDR1 and CDR2 (germline): SEHNR, FQNEAQ (reference sequence). The CDR3 contains 13 residues. V was pared by 3 bases and J by 2 bases, with 5 bases between. The CDR3 region is CASSLTTGNTIYF. For the CDR3, the DNA is TGTGCCAGCAGCTTGACGACTGGAAACACCATATATTTT.

This clonotype has more than one count but fewer than ten. The DNA of the CDR3 is TGTGCCAGCAGCTTAGAGGCCCGAGATACGCAGTATTTT. Encoded protein: CASSLEARDTQYF. The chain carries TRBV11-2 and TRBJ2-3, with no clear D. From germline, CDR1 is SGHAT and CDR2 FQNNGV. The CDR3 is made up of 13 amino acids. Between the trimmed V and J ends, which lost 0 bases and 5 bases, there was a span of 6 bases. Looking up the rest from reference TRBV11-2 and TRBJ2-3 gives the full variable domain: EAGVAQSPRYKIIEKRQSVAFWCNPISGHATLYWYQQILGQGPKLLIQFQNNGVVDDSQLPKDRFSAERLKGVDSTLKIQPAKLEDSAVYLCASSLEARDTQYFGPGTRLTVL.

The chain's CDR3 is CASSRQVGISSTPDTQYF. CDR3 bases: TGCGCCAGCAGCCGACAAGTTGGGATATCGAGCACGCCAGATACGCAGTATTTT. The V and J genes are TRBV4-3 and TRBJ2-3; D gene uncertain. This CDR3 spans 18 amino acids. Germline V gives CDR1 LGHNA, CDR2 YSLEER. V was trimmed by 4 bases and J by 4 bases, leaving 24 bases between them.

This clonotype has only a few counts. The V gene is TRBV7-2, the J gene TRBJ1-5; D call uncertain. The V gene's germline CDR1 is SGHTA and CDR2 FQGNSA. Trimming pared 1 base from V and 3 bases from J, leaving 7 bases between. The CDR3 covers 14 residues. The CDR3 DNA follows: TGTGCCAGCAGCTTAGATTCCGTCAATCAGCCCCAGCATTTT. It encodes CASSLDSVNQPQHF.

This clonotype came up many times. This sequence joins TRBV5-4 and TRBJ2-3; D possibly matches TRBD1 or TRBD2 (5 bases each). Germline V gene sequence: CDR1 SGHNT, CDR2 YYREEE (reference sequence). This CDR3 spans 13 amino acids. V was trimmed by 4 bases and J by 4 bases, leaving 10 bases between them. As DNA, the CDR3 is TGTGCCAGCAGCCTGGGACCTTCAGATACGCAGTATTTT. Its protein product is CASSLGPSDTQYF.

V is TRBV7-9 and J is TRBJ2-7, with D unresolved. Germline V lookup: CDR1 SEHNR, CDR2 FQNEAQ (reference sequence). The CDR3 has 13 amino acids. Here the CDR3 reads CASSLARVDEHYV. In DNA form, the CDR3 reads TGTGCCAGCAGCTTAGCCCGGGTGGACGAGCACTACGTC.

This clonotype was observed a few times. The chain combines TRBV18 with TRBJ2-3; D is uncertain. The CDR3 sequence is 14 residues long. CDR1 KGHSH and CDR2 LQKENI come from the germline V gene. Trimming stripped 8 bases from V and 0 bases from J, with 12 bases between. The DNA for the CDR3 is TGTGCCAGCCGGCGTTCCGGGAGCACAGATACGCAGTATTTT. It yields the protein CASRRSGSTDTQYF.

This clonotype was recorded a few times. J is TRBJ2-3 and V is TRBV5-1; the match to TRBD2 covers 11 bases. Germline-derived CDR1 and CDR2 are SGHRS and YFSETQ. Trimming removed 7 bases from V and 4 bases from J; junction bases left unmatched: 8. This CDR3 spans 15 amino acids. CDR3 residues: CASVPLAGGPDTQYF. The CDR3 nucleotides read TGCGCCAGCGTCCCCCTAGCGGGGGGACCAGATACGCAGTATTTT.

The chain recombines TRBV20-1 with TRBJ2-3; 10 bases map to TRBD2. Germline CDR1 is DFQATT and CDR2 is SNEGSKA (reference sequence). With V trimmed by 6 bases and J by 5 bases, 11 bases remained unmatched. There are 15 residues in the CDR3. CDR3 in amino acids: CSAVNSGGAGDTQYF. Written as DNA, the CDR3 is TGCAGTGCCGTTAACAGCGGGGGGGCTGGAGATACGCAGTATTTT.

The chain carries TRBV5-6 and TRBJ2-7, with 7 bases identical to TRBD1. The germline V gene encodes CDR1 SGHDT and CDR2 YYEEEE. V lost 4 bases and J lost 2; bases outside the gene matches: 6. This CDR3 is 14 amino acids long. For the CDR3, the DNA is TGTGCCAGCAGCCCGACAGGGAGACCCTACGAGCAGTACTTC. Translation: CASSPTGRPYEQYF.

This chain joins TRBV20-1 and TRBJ1-4, with D unresolved. The CDR3 totals 13 residues. Germline loops: CDR1 DFQATT, CDR2 SNEGSKA (reference sequence). V lost 6 bases and J lost 2, with 10 bases in between. Here the CDR3 DNA reads TGCAGTGCCTCGATAGTGACTAATGAAAAACTGTTTTTT. Translation: CSASIVTNEKLFF.

This clonotype was observed a few times. The chain uses TRBV27 and TRBJ1-6; D call uncertain. Deletions cut 0 bases from V and 14 bases from J, with 17 bases between. Germline CDR1 is MNHEY and CDR2 is SMNVEV (reference sequence). The CDR3 spans 15 residues. The CDR3 spells CASSLSTVPEKALHF. The DNA of the CDR3 is TGTGCCAGCAGTTTATCCACAGTACCCGAGAAGGCCCTCCACTTT.

V gene TRBV5-1 combines with J gene TRBJ2-5; D ambiguous. From germline, CDR1 is SGHRS and CDR2 YFSETQ. The CDR3 length is 13 residues. The V gene lost 1 base and the J gene lost 5 bases, with 9 bases spanning the gap. The chain's CDR3 is CASSLLGSETQYF. The CDR3 DNA reads TGCGCCAGCAGCTTGCTGGGGTCGGAGACCCAGTACTTC. Full variable domain (rest looked up from reference TRBV5-1 and TRBJ2-5): KAGVTQTPRYLIKTRGQQVTLSCSPISGHRSVSWYQQTPGQGLQFLFEYFSETQRNKGNFPGRFSGRQFSNSRSEMNVSTLELGDSALYLCASSLLGSETQYFGPGTRLLVL.

This chain connects TRBV20-1 to TRBJ2-1, with 15 nucleotides matching TRBD2. V lost 6 bases and J lost 8; bases outside the gene matches: 11. The CDR3 covers 16 residues. Germline lookup yields CDR1 DFQATT and CDR2 SNEGSKA (reference sequence). The CDR3 DNA sequence: TGCAGTGCCGGTGGACTAGCGGGGGGGCACGTCGATGAGCAGTTCTTC. Its protein product is CSAGGLAGGHVDEQFF.

This clonotype was observed a few times. The rearrangement joins TRBV7-2 to TRBJ1-4; D uncertain. V was trimmed by 5 bases and J by 6 bases, leaving 13 bases between them. The CDR3 loop spans 14 amino acids. The V gene's germline CDR1 is SGHTA and CDR2 FQGNSA. In DNA, the CDR3 is TGTGCCAGCAGCAGGGTCGTAAGGGATGAAAAACTGTTTTTT. This encodes CASSRVVRDEKLFF.

The chain recombines TRBV7-2 with TRBJ2-3; D call uncertain. V lost 4 bases, J lost 4 bases, and 9 bases lay in between. CDR1 and CDR2 from the germline V gene are SGHTA and FQGNSA. This CDR3 comprises 13 residues. CDR3 in DNA: TGTGCCAGCAGCTCCCGGGCAGCAGATACGCAGTATTTT. It translates to CASSSRAADTQYF.

The chain is built from TRBV4-2 and TRBJ1-4; 11 bases fit TRBD1. The CDR3 has 15 amino acids. Per the germline V gene, CDR1 is LGHNA and CDR2 is YNFKEQ. Losses at the gene ends were 3 bases for V and 8 bases for J; bases not matched to a gene: 5. The CDR3: CASSQRDRGGEKLFF. CDR3 DNA sequence: TGTGCCAGCAGCCAGAGGGACAGGGGGGGGGAAAAACTGTTTTTT.